The T cell receptor beta chain under discussion was sequenced for a study of blood T cell repertoires in COVID-19. Trimming took 5 bases from V and 0 from J, leaving 10 bases between them. This CDR3 is 14 amino acids long. As originally analysed: From reference gene primer amplification, estimates of nucleated cell counts were derived. The method was immunoSEQ multiplex PCR; TCRdb's version includes in-frame clones alone and lacks a portion of them. The D gene and trimming were derived from the DNA, and the V and J assignments and clone size from that table. This sample has some 350,000 clones, with almost 90% found just once.

The sample was peripheral blood. V is TRBV23-1 and J is TRBJ1-2; the D gene is possibly TRBD1 (6 bases). TRBV23-1 has ORF status, its function being uncertain. The TCR comes from a woman in her seventies with COVID-19, enrolled during active disease. The CDR3 sequence is CASSTRTANYGYTF. The CDR3 nucleotides are TGCGCCAGCAGTACTCGGACAGCTAACTATGGCTACACCTTC.